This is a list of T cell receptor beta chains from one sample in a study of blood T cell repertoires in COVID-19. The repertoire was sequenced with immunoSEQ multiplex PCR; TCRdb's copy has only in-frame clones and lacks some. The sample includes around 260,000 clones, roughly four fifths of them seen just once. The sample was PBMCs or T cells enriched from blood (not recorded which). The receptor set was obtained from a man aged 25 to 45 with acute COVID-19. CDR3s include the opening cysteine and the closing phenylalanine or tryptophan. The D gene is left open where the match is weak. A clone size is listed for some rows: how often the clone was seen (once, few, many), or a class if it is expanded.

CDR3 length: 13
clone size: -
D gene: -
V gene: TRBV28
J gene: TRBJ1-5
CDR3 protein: CAAGRIGNQPQHF
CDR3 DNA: TGTGCCGCGGGGCGTATAGGCAATCAGCCCCAGCATTTT

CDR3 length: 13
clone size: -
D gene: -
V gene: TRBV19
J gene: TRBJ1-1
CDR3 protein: CASRDIYPAQAFF
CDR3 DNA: TGTGCCAGTAGGGACATCTACCCAGCACAAGCTTTCTTT

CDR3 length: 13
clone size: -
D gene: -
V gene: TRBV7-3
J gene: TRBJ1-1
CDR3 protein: CASSRDRGAEAFF
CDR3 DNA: TGTGCCAGCAGCCGGGATCGGGGGGCTGAAGCTTTCTTT

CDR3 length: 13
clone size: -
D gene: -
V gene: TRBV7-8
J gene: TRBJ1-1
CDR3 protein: CASSPLGVGEAFF
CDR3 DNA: TGTGCCAGCAGCCCTCTCGGGGTAGGGGAAGCTTTCTTT

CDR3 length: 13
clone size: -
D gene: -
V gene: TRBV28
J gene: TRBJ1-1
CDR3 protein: CASSWVGAFEAFF
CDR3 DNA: TGTGCCAGCAGTTGGGTGGGGGCCTTTGAAGCTTTCTTT

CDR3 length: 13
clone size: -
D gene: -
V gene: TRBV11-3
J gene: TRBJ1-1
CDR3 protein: CASSLGPVQEAFF
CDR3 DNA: TGTGCCAGCAGCTTAGGCCCTGTGCAGGAAGCTTTCTTT

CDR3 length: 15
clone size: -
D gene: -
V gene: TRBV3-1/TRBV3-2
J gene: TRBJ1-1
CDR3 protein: CASSQVPTGSSEAFF
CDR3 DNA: TGTGCCAGCAGCCAAGTTCCAACAGGGTCGAGTGAAGCTTTCTTT

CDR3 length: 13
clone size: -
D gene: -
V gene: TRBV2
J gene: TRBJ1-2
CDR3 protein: CASSESGDYGYTF
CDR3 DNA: TGTGCCAGCAGTGAAAGCGGAGACTATGGCTACACCTTC

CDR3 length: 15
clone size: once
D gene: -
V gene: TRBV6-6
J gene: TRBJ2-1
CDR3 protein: CASRARLVDSDEQFF
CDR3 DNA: TGTGCCAGCCGAGCTAGGTTGGTGGACTCGGATGAGCAGTTCTTC

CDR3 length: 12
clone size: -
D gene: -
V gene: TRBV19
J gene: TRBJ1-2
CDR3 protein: CATGTGKVGYTF
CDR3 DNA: TGTGCCACCGGTACGGGGAAGGTTGGCTACACCTTC

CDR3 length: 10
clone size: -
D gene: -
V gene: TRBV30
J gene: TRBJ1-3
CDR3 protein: CAWSRVTIYF
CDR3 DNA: TGTGCCTGGAGCCGTGTCACCATATATTTT

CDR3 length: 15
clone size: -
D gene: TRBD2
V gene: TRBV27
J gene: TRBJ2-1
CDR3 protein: CASSLSRESHNEQFF
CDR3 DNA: TGTGCCAGCAGTTTATCGCGGGAGTCTCACAATGAGCAGTTCTTC

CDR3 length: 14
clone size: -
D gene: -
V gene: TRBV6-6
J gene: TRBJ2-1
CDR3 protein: CASSYYGTPNEQFF
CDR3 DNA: TGTGCCAGCAGTTACTACGGGACTCCCAATGAGCAGTTCTTC

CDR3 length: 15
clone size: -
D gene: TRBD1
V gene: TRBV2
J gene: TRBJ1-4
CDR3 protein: CASSGQTGFNEKLFF
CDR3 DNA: TGTGCCAGCAGTGGCCAGACAGGGTTTAATGAAAAACTGTTTTTT

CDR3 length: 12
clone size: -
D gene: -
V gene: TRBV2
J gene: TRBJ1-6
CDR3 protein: CASSRQQTPLHF
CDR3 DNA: TGTGCCAGCAGTAGGCAACAGACACCCCTCCACTTT

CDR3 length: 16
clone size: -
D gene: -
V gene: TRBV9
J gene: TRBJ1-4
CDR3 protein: CASSAGSGLANEKLFF
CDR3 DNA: TGTGCCAGCAGCGCCGGGAGTGGGTTGGCTAATGAAAAACTGTTTTTT

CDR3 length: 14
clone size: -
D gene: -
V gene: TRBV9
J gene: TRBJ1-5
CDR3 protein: CASSVGGGNQPQHF
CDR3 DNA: TGTGCCAGCAGCGTGGGGGGTGGCAATCAGCCCCAGCATTTT

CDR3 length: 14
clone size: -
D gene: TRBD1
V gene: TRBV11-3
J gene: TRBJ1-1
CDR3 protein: CASSLGTGVTEAFF
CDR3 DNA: TGTGCCAGCAGCTTAGGGACAGGGGTCACTGAAGCTTTCTTT

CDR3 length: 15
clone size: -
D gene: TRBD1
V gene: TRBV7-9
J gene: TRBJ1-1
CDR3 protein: CASSPPGQGSTEAFF
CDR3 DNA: TGTGCCAGCAGCCCCCCGGGACAGGGTTCCACTGAAGCTTTCTTT

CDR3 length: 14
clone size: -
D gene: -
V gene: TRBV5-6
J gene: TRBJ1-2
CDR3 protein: CASSYPDSLYGYTF
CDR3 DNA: TGTGCCAGCAGTTATCCCGACAGTCTCTATGGCTACACCTTC

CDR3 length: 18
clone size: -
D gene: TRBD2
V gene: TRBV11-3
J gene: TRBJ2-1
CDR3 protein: CASSSLLAGGYPYNEQFF
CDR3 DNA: TGTGCCAGCAGCTCATTACTAGCGGGGGGATATCCTTACAATGAGCAGTTCTTC

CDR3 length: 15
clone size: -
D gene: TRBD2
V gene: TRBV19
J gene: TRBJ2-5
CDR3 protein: CASSTGLAPQETQYF
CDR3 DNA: TGTGCCAGTAGTACCGGACTAGCGCCCCAAGAGACCCAGTACTTC

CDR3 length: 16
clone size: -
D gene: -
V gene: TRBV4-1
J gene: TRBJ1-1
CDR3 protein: CASSFRSDSPNTEAFF
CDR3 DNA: TGCGCCAGCAGCTTTCGCTCGGACAGTCCGAACACTGAAGCTTTCTTT

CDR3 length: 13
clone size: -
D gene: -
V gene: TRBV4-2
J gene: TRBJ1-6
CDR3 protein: CASSQDIYSPLHF
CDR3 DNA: TGTGCCAGCAGCCAAGATATATATTCACCCCTCCACTTT

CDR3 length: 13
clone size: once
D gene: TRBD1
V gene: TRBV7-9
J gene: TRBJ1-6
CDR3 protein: CASSRTGDSPLHF
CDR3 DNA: TGTGCCAGCAGCCGCACAGGGGATTCACCCCTCCACTTT

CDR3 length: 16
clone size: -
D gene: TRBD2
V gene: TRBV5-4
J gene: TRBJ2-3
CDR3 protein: CASSLKREMSTDTQYF
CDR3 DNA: TGTGCCAGCAGCTTGAAGCGGGAGATGAGCACAGATACGCAGTATTTT

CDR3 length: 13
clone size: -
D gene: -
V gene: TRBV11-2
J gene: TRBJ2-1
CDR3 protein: CASSLDLYNEQFF
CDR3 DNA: TGTGCCAGCAGCTTAGATCTCTACAATGAGCAGTTCTTC

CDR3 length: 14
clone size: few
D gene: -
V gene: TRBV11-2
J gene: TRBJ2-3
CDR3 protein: CASSRTLGTDTQYF
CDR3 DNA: TGTGCCAGCAGCAGGACTCTAGGGACAGATACGCAGTATTTT

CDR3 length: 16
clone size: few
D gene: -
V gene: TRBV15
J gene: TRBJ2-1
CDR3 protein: CATSKRPRSSYNEQFF
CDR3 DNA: TGTGCCACCAGCAAGCGGCCGCGGAGCTCCTACAATGAGCAGTTCTTC

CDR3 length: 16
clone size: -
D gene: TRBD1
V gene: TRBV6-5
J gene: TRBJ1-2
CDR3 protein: CASSYQTPGQHYGYTF
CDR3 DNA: TGTGCCAGCAGTTACCAGACCCCGGGACAGCACTATGGCTACACCTTC

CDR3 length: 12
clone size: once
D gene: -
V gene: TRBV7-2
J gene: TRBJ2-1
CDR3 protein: CASSNRRLEQFF
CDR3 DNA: TGTGCCAGCAGCAACCGGAGACTAGAGCAGTTCTTC

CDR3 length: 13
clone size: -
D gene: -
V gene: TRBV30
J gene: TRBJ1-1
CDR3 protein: CAWSKGGRAEAFF
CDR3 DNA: TGTGCCTGGTCTAAGGGGGGGAGGGCTGAAGCTTTCTTT

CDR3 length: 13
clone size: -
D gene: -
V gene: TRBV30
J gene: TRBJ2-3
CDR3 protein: CADSWISTDTQYF
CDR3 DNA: TGTGCCGACTCTTGGATTAGCACAGATACGCAGTATTTT

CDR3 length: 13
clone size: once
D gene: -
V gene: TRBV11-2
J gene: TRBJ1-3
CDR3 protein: CASSLLAGNTIYF
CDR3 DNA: TGTGCCAGCAGCCTCCTCGCTGGAAACACCATATATTTT

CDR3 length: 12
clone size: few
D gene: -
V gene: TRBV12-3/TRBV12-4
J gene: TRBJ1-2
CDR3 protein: CASSLGHPQVAF
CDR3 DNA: TGTGCCAGCAGTTTAGGCCACCCCCAGGTTGCCTTC

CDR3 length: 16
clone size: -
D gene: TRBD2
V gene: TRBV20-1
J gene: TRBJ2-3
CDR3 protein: CSASGASGRVVDTQYF
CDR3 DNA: TGCAGTGCTAGTGGAGCTAGCGGGAGGGTGGTAGATACGCAGTATTTT

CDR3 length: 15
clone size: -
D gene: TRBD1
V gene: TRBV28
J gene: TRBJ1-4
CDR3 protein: CASSPPGQVWEKLFF
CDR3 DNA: TGTGCCAGCAGTCCACCGGGACAGGTCTGGGAAAAACTGTTTTTT

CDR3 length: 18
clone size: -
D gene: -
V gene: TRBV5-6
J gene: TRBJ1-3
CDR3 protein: CASTDAKNTGISGNTIYF
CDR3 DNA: TGTGCCAGCACCGACGCGAAAAACACAGGCATCTCTGGAAACACCATATATTTT

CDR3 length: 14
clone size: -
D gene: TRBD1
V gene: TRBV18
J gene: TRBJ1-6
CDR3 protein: CASSPGQYNSPLHF
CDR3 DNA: TGTGCCAGCTCACCGGGACAGTATAATTCACCCCTCCACTTT

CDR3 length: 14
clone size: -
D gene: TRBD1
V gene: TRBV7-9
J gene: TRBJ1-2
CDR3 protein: CASSRGQEMYGYTF
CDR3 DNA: TGTGCCAGCAGCCGTGGACAGGAGATGTATGGCTACACCTTC

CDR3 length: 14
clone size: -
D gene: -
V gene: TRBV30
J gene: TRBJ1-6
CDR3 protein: CAWSVSGVGSPLHF
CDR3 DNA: TGTGCCTGGAGTGTTTCCGGGGTTGGTTCACCCCTCCACTTT

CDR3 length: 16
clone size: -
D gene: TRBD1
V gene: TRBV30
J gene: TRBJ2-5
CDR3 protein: CACGPGTGGFQETQYF
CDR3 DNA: TGTGCCTGTGGACCCGGGACAGGGGGTTTCCAAGAGACCCAGTACTTC

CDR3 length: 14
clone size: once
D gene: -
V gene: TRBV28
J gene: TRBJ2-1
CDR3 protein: CALALGSPYNEQFF
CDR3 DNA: TGTGCCCTGGCCCTCGGGAGTCCCTACAATGAGCAGTTCTTC

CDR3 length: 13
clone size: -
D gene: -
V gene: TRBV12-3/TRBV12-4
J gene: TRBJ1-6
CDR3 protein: CASSLGGDSPLHF
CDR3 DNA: TGTGCCAGCAGTTTGGGGGGGGATTCACCCCTCCACTTT

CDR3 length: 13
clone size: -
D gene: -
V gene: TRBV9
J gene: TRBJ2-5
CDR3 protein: CASSVGAQETQYF
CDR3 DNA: TGTGCCAGCAGCGTAGGAGCTCAAGAGACCCAGTACTTC

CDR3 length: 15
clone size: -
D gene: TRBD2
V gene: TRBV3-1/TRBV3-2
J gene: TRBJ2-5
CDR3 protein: CASSQAFTSGGTQYF
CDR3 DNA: TGTGCCAGCAGCCAGGCGTTTACTAGCGGGGGGACCCAGTACTTC

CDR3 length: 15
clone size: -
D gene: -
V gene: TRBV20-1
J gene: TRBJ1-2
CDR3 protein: CSASMLGEANYGYTF
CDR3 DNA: TGCAGTGCTAGTATGCTCGGGGAAGCTAACTATGGCTACACCTTC

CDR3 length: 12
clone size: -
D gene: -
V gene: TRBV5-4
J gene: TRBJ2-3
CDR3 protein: CASSHSTDTQYF
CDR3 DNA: TGTGCCAGCAGCCACTCCACAGATACGCAGTATTTT

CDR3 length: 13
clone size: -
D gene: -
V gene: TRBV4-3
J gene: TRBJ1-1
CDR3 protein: CASSKGISAEAFF
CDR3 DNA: TGCGCCAGCAGCAAAGGTATCTCGGCTGAAGCTTTCTTT

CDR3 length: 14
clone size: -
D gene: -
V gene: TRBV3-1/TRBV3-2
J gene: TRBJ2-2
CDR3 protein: CASSQSPGAGELFF
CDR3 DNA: TGTGCCAGCAGCCAAAGCCCAGGGGCCGGGGAGCTGTTTTTT

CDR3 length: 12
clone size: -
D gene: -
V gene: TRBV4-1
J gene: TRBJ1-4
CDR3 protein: CASSQGRRELFF
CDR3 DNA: TGCGCCAGCAGCCAAGGGAGGCGAGAACTGTTTTTT

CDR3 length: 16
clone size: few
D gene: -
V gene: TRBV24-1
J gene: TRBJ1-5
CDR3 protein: CATSDRTGGLDQPQHF
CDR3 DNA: TGTGCCACCAGTGATCGAACAGGCGGCCTTGATCAGCCCCAGCATTTT

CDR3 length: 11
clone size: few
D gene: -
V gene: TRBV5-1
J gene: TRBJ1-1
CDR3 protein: CASSLGREAFF
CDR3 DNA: TGTGCCAGCAGCTTGGGCAGAGAAGCTTTCTTT